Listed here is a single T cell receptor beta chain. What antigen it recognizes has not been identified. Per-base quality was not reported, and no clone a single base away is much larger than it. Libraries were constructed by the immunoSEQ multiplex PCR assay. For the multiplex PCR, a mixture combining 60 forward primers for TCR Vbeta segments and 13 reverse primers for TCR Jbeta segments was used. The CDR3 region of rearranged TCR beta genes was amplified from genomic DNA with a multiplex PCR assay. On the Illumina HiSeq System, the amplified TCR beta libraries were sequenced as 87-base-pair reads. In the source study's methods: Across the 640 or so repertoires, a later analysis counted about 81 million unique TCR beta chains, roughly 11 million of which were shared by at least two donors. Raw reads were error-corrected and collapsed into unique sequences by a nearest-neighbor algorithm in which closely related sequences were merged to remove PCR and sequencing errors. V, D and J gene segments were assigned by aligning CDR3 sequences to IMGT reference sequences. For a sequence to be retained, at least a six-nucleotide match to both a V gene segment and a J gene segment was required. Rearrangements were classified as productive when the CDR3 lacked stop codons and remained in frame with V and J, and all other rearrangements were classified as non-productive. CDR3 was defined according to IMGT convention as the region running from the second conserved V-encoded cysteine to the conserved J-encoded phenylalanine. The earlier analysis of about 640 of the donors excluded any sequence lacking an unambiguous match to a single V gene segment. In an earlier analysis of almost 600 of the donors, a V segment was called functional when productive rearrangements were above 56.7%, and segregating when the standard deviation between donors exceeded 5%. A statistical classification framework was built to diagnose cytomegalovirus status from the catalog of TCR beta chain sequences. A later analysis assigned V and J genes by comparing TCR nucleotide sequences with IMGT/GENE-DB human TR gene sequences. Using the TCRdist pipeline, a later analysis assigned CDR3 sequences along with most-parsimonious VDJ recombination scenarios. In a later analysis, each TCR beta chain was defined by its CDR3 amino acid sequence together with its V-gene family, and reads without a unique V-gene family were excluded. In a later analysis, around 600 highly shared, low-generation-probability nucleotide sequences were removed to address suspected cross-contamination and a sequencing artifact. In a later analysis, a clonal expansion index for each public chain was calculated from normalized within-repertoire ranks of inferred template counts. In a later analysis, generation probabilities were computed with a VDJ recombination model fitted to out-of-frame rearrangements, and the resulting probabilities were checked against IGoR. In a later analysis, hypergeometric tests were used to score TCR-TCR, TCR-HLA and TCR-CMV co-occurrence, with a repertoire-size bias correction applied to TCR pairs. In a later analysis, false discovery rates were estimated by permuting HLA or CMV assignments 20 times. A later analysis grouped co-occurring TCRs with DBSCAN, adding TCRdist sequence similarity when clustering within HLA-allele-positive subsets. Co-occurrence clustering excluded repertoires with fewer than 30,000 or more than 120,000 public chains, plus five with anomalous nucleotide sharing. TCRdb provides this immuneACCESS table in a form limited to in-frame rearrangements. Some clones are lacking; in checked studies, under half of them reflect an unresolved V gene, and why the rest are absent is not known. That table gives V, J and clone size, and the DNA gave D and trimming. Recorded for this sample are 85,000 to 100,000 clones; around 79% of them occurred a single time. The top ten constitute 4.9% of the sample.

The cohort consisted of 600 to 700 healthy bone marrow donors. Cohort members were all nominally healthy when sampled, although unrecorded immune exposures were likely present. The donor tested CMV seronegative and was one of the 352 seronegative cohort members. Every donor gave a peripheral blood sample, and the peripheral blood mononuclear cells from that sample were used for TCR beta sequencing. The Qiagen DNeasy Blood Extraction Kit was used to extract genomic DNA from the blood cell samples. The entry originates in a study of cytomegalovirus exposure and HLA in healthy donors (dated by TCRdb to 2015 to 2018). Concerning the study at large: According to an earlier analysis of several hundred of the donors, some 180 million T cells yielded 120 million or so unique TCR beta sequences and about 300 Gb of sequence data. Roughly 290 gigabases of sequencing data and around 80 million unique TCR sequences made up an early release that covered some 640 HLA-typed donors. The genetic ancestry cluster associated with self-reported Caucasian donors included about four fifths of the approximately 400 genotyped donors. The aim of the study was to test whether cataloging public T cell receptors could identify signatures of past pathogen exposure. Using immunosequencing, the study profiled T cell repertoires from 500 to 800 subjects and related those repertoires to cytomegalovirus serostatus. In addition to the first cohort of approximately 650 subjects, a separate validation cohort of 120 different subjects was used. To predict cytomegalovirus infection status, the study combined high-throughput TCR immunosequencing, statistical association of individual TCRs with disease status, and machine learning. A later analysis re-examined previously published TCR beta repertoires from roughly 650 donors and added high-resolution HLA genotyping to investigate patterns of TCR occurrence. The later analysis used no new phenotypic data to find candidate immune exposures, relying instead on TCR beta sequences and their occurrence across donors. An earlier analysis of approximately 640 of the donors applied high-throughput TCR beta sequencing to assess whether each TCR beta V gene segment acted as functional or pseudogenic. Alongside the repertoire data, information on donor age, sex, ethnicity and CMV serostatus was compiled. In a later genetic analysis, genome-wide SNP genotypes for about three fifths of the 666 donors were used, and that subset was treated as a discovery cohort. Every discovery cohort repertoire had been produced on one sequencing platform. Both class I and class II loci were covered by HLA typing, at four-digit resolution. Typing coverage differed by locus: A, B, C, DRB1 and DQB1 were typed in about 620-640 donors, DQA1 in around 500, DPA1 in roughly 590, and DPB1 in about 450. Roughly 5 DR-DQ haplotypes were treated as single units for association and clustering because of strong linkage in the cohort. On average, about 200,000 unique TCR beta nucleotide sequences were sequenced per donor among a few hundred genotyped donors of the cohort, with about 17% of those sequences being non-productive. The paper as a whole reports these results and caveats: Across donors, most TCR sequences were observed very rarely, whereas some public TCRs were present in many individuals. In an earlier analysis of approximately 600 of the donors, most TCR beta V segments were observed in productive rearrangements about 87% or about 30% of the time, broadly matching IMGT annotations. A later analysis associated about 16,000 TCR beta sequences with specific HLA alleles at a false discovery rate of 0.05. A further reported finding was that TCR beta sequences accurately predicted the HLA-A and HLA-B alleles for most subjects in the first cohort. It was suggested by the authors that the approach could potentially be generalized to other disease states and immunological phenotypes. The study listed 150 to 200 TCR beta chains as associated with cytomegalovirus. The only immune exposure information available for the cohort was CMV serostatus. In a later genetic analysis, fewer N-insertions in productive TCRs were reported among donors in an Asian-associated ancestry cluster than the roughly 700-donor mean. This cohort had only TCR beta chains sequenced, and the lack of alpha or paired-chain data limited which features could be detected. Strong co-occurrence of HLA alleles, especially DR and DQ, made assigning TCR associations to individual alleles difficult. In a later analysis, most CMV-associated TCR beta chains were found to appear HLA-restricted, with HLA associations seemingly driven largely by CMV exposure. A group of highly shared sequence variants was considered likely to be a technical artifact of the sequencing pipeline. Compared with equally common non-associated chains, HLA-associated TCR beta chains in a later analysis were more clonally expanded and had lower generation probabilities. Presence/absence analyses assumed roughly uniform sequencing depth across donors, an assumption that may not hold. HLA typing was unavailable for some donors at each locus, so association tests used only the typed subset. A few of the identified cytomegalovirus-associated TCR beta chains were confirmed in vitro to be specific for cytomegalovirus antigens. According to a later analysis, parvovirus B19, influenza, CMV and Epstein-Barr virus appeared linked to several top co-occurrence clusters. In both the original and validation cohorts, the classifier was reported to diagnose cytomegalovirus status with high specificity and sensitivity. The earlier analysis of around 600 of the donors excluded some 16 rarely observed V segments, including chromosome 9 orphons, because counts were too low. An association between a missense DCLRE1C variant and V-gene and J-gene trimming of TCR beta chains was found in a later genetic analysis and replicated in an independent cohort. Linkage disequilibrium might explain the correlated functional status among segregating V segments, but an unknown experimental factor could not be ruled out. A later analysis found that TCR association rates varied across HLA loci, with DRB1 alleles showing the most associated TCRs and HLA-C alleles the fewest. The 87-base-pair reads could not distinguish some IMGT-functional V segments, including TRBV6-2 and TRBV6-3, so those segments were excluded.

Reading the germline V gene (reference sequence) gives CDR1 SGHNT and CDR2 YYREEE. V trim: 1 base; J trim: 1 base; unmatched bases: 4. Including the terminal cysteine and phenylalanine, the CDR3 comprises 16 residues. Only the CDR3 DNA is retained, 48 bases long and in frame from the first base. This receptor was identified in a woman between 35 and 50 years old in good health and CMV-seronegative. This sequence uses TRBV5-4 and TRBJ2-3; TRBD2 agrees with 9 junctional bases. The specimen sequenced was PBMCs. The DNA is TGTGCCAGCAGCTTGATGAGCGGGGGGCGCACAGATACGCAGTATTTT. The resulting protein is CASSLMSGGRTDTQYF.